The 32 T cell receptor beta chains presented below share a single source sample, sequenced in a study of CD8 T cells in Susac syndrome. RNA amounts of roughly 0.5 to 1 ug underwent reverse transcription with random hexamers. MiXCR was run by TCRdb on the immunoSEQ multiplex PCR reads, yielding one entry per CDR3 protein. Here the sample spans around 170,000 distinct CDR3 sequences, almost 96% being singletons. Input material: CD4+ T cells from PBMCs. Source of these receptors: a human donor with Susac syndrome.

The chain carries TRBV3-1 and TRBJ2-1, with a weak D call TRBD1 (6 bases). Trimming cost V 4 bases and J 1 base, with 11 bases left between them. Germline CDR1 is LGHDT and CDR2 is YNNKEL (reference sequence). CDR3 size: 15 residues. In DNA, the CDR3 is TGTGCCAGCAGCCTTGGGACACTATCCTACAATGAGCAGTTCTTC. The encoded protein is CASSLGTLSYNEQFF.

This clonotype was detected once. The chain is built from TRBV7-9 and TRBJ1-5; no definite D call. Trimming shortened V by 3 bases and J by 9 bases, and 9 bases separated the two germline ends. CDR1 is SEHNR, CDR2 FQNEAQ, per germline (reference sequence). The CDR3 is 12 residues long. The CDR3 DNA reads as TGTGCCAGCAGCTTCGATTTGCGGCCCCAGCATTTT. Its translation is CASSFDLRPQHF.

V is TRBV3-1 and J is TRBJ1-5; D is ambiguous. There are 14 residues in the CDR3. Trimming took off 3 bases at V and 4 bases at J, with 10 bases between the two ends. Germline loops: CDR1 LGHDT, CDR2 YNNKEL (reference sequence). DNA of the CDR3: TGTGCCAGCAGCCATAAAGGCGGTAATCAGCCCCAGCATTTT. Its protein is CASSHKGGNQPQHF.

This clonotype has only one observation. This sequence joins TRBV29-1 and TRBJ2-3; 7 nucleotides align to TRBD1. Germline V gene sequence: CDR1 SQVTM, CDR2 ANQGSEA. The CDR3 runs 14 residues. The trim removed 5 bases at V and 4 bases at J, leaving 9 bases unmatched. Here the CDR3 DNA reads TGCAGCGTTAATACCGGGACAGTCCCAGATACGCAGTATTTT. Amino acids: CSVNTGTVPDTQYF.

The J gene is TRBJ1-2, the V gene TRBV19; the D is unclear. The CDR3 runs 12 residues. The V gene lost 3 bases and the J gene lost 3 bases, with 5 bases spanning the gap. Germline CDR1 is LNHDA and CDR2 is SQIVND (reference sequence). CDR3 bases: TGTGCCAGTAGTATTGCGGACTATGGCTACACCTTC. Translated: CASSIADYGYTF.

The V gene is TRBV12-3 or TRBV12-4, the J gene TRBJ1-2; no definite D call. Trimming removed 6 bases at V and 8 bases at J, with 16 bases between. The CDR3 spans 13 residues. Here the CDR3 DNA reads TGTGCCAGCAGCCCCCGGGTACGAGAAGGCTACACCTTC. As protein: CASSPRVREGYTF.

This clonotype was seen a handful of times. The gene calls are TRBV6-4 and TRBJ1-1; D call uncertain. This CDR3 is 13 amino acids long. V was pared by 4 bases and J by 2 bases, with 8 bases between. Germline V gene sequence: CDR1 MRHNA, CDR2 SNTAGT. The CDR3 reads CASSVEGNTEAFF. The CDR3 DNA is TGTGCCAGCAGTGTAGAGGGTAACACTGAAGCTTTCTTT.

The chain carries TRBV29-1 and TRBJ1-2; D is undetermined. The CDR3 spans 13 residues. Trimming left V 7 bases short and J 0 bases short, with 12 bases between. Germline V gene data show CDR1 as SQVTM and CDR2 as ANQGSEA. The CDR3 region is CSATDAANYGYTF. The CDR3 region has the DNA TGCAGCGCTACGGACGCCGCTAACTATGGCTACACCTTC.

This chain joins TRBV18 and TRBJ2-4, with 10 bases matching TRBD1. Germline trimming cut 6 bases from V and 8 bases from J; bases unmatched to any gene: 4. Germline assignment: CDR1 KGHSH and CDR2 LQKENI. The CDR3 runs to 13 residues. The CDR3 region is CASSRGQGDIQYF. The CDR3 coding sequence is TGTGCCAGCTCCCGTGGACAGGGGGACATTCAGTACTTC. Looking up the rest from reference TRBV18 and TRBJ2-4 gives the full variable domain: NAGVMQNPRHLVRRRGQEARLRCSPMKGHSHVYWYRQLPEEGLKFMVYLQKENIIDESGMPKERFSAEFPKEGPSILRIQQVVRGDSAAYFCASSRGQGDIQYFGAGTRLSVL.

The chain is built from TRBV6-5 and TRBJ2-7; D might be TRBD2 (7 bases). This CDR3 spans 16 amino acids. The germline V gene has CDR1 MNHEY and CDR2 SVGAGI. The germline V and J ends were trimmed by 1 base and 3 bases, with 16 bases remaining between them. DNA for the CDR3: TGTGCCAGCAGTTACTTTGCGTCCGGGGGGCTCTACGAGCAGTACTTC. Its translation: CASSYFASGGLYEQYF.

The V call is TRBV7-2, the J call TRBJ2-7, with 8 bases matching TRBD1. Germline loops: CDR1 SGHTA, CDR2 FQGNSA. The CDR3 has 16 residues. Losses at the gene ends were 8 bases for V and 7 bases for J; bases not matched to a gene: 19. The chain's CDR3 is CASSSRTGIRLGEQYF. CDR3 in DNA: TGTGCCAGCTCGTCCCGGACAGGGATCCGCCTAGGGGAGCAGTACTTC.

The rearrangement joins TRBV7-2 to TRBJ2-7; 7 bases match TRBD2. The CDR3 covers 16 residues. V shed 5 bases and J 2 bases; nucleotides not matched to a gene: 12. Germline CDR1 and CDR2: SGHTA and FQGNSA. The CDR3 DNA sequence: TGTGCCAGCAGCCCAGCAGCGGGACGGCCTACCTACGAGCAGTACTTC. It yields the protein CASSPAAGRPTYEQYF.

The V gene is TRBV3-1, the J gene TRBJ1-4, with D possibly matching TRBD1 (6 bases). CDR1 LGHDT and CDR2 YNNKEL come from the germline V gene (reference sequence). Trimming took off 1 base at V and 5 bases at J, with 11 bases between the two ends. CDR3 length equals 15 residues. DNA for the CDR3: TGTGCCAGCAGCCAAGGAGGACAGCGAAATGAAAAACTGTTTTTT. Residues: CASSQGGQRNEKLFF.

The rearrangement uses TRBV20-1 and TRBJ2-7; 10 bases line up with TRBD2. V trimming: 6 bases; J trimming: 4 bases; junction bases outside the gene matches: 15. The germline V gene encodes CDR1 DFQATT and CDR2 SNEGSKA (reference sequence). The CDR3 has 16 residues. CDR3 protein: CSASNAAGGMKYEQYF. The CDR3 DNA sequence: TGCAGTGCCTCGAACGCAGCGGGGGGGATGAAGTACGAGCAGTACTTC.

This clonotype was seen a single time. The chain links TRBV20-1 to TRBJ2-3, with D perhaps assigned TRBD1 or TRBD2 (5 bases each). Trimming shortened V by 6 bases and J by 7 bases, and 17 bases separated the two germline ends. This CDR3 has 13 amino acids. Looked up from germline, CDR1 is DFQATT and CDR2 is SNEGSKA (reference sequence). The CDR3 loop is CSAQLGTSNTQYF. For the CDR3, the DNA is TGCAGTGCCCAACTAGGGACGTCGAATACGCAGTATTTT.

This sequence joins TRBV5-4 and TRBJ2-5; 7 nucleotides line up with TRBD2. This CDR3 comprises 15 residues. Per the germline V gene, CDR1 is SGHNT and CDR2 is YYREEE (reference sequence). The V gene end was trimmed by 0 bases and the J gene end by 1 base; junction bases not matched to a gene: 3. DNA of the CDR3: TGTGCCAGCAGCTTGGCGGGGGGAACCCAAGAGACCCAGTACTTC. It translates to CASSLAGGTQETQYF. The full variable domain, completed using reference TRBV5-4 and TRBJ2-5, is ETGVTQSPTHLIKTRGQQVTLRCSSQSGHNTVSWYQQALGQGPQFIFQYYREEENGRGNFPPRFSGLQFPNYSSELNVNALELDDSALYLCASSLAGGTQETQYFGPGTRLLVL.

The V and J genes are TRBV5-6 and TRBJ2-5, with TRBD1 identical over 7 bases. V was pared by 0 bases and J by 5 bases, with 7 bases of the junction left unmatched. Per the germline V gene, CDR1 is SGHDT and CDR2 is YYEEEE. CDR3 size: 15 residues. The CDR3 sequence: CASSLVRGGVETQYF. The CDR3, as DNA: TGTGCCAGCAGCTTGGTTAGAGGGGGCGTCGAGACCCAGTACTTC.

This chain uses TRBV28 with TRBJ1-2; TRBD1 aligns across 9 bases. Germline CDR1 reads MDHEN; CDR2 reads SYDVKM. The CDR3 length is 13 residues. J was trimmed by 7 bases and V by 8 bases; bases with no gene match: 8. The CDR3 coding sequence is TGTGCCAGCCATAGACAGGGGGAACTTGGCTACACCTTC. Residues: CASHRQGELGYTF.

The V call is TRBV19, the J call TRBJ2-6; a possible D gene is TRBD1 (5 bases). There are 14 residues in the CDR3. V lost 5 bases and J lost 9, with 14 bases in between. Germline values: CDR1 LNHDA, CDR2 SQIVND (reference sequence). CDR3 in DNA: TGTGCCAGTAGTTCAGACAGTTGGGTCAACGTCCTGACTTTC. Its translation: CASSSDSWVNVLTF. The full variable domain, with the rest looked up from reference TRBV19 and TRBJ2-6, is DGGITQSPKYLFRKEGQNVTLSCEQNLNHDAMYWYRQDPGQGLRLIYYSQIVNDFQKGDIAEGYSVSREKKESFPLTVTSAQKNPTAFYLCASSSDSWVNVLTFGAGSRLTVL.

The V call is TRBV4-2, the J call TRBJ1-1, with 9 bases identical to TRBD1. The V gene end was trimmed by 0 bases and the J gene end by 4 bases; junction bases not matched to a gene: 3. The CDR3 has 15 amino acids. Per the germline V gene, CDR1 is LGHNA and CDR2 is YNFKEQ. DNA of the CDR3: TGTGCCAGCAGCCAAGAAAGGGGACAGGGCACTGAAGCTTTCTTT. Its translation: CASSQERGQGTEAFF.

The chain is built from TRBV30 and TRBJ2-5; perhaps TRBD2 as D (6 bases). CDR1 is GTSNPN, CDR2 SVGIG, per germline (reference sequence). V dropped 3 bases and J dropped 3 bases, with 11 bases sitting between them. The CDR3 length is 13 residues. The CDR3 spells CAWSRDSEETQYF. The CDR3 DNA sequence: TGTGCCTGGAGCCGGGACTCCGAAGAGACCCAGTACTTC.

The V gene is TRBV7-2, the J gene TRBJ2-1; 9 bases align to TRBD1. The length of the CDR3 is 15 residues. The V segment lost 1 base and the J segment 5 bases; nucleotides outside the gene matches: 3. Per germline, CDR1 SGHTA and CDR2 FQGNSA. CDR3 bases: TGTGCCAGCAGCTTAGGACAGGGGGACCACAATGAGCAGTTCTTC. Its translation is CASSLGQGDHNEQFF.

The genes are TRBV29-1 and TRBJ1-5; the D gene is possibly TRBD1 (5 bases). Trimming removed 7 bases at V and 3 bases at J, with 10 bases between. CDR3 length: 12 residues. Looked up from germline, CDR1 is SQVTM and CDR2 is ANQGSEA. DNA for the CDR3: TGCAGCGCCAGGGTGAACAATCAGCCCCAGCATTTT. Its protein is CSARVNNQPQHF.

The sample holds one count of this clonotype. The rearrangement links TRBV7-9 to TRBJ2-1; 8 nucleotides agree with TRBD2. This CDR3 comprises 15 residues. The germline V gene has CDR1 SEHNR and CDR2 FQNEAQ (reference sequence). After removal of 5 bases from V and 6 bases from J, the junction contained 9 bases not matched to a gene. The CDR3 reads CASSPIAGLSNEQFF. DNA of the CDR3: TGTGCCAGCAGCCCTATAGCGGGGCTCTCCAATGAGCAGTTCTTC.

The rearrangement uses TRBV10-3 and TRBJ1-5; no firm D call. CDR3 length: 13 residues. Trimming left V 6 bases short and J 6 bases short, with 12 bases between. From germline, CDR1 is ENHRY and CDR2 SYGVKD. Written as DNA, the CDR3 is TGTGCCATCAGCGAAGACATCTCTCAGCCCCAGCATTTT. It translates to CAISEDISQPQHF.

The chain carries TRBV10-3 and TRBJ1-5; no reliable D call. V lost 6 bases, J lost 0 bases, and 6 bases lay in between. The germline CDR1 and CDR2 sequences are ENHRY and SYGVKD. This CDR3 is 13 amino acids long. The DNA for the CDR3 is TGTGCCATCAGGGGGTATAGCAATCAGCCCCAGCATTTT. Translation: CAIRGYSNQPQHF.

This clonotype was detected only once. The chain has TRBV6-1 and TRBJ1-5; TRBD1 aligns across 11 bases. Germline-derived CDR1 and CDR2 are MNHNS and SASEGT. V shed 6 bases and J 6 bases; nucleotides not matched to a gene: 10. This CDR3 spans 16 amino acids. The CDR3 DNA reads TGTGCCAGCAGATTGAAAGGACAGGGGGCGGGTCAGCCCCAGCATTTT. Translation gives CASRLKGQGAGQPQHF.

The genes are TRBV28 and TRBJ2-7; D unresolved. The length of the CDR3 is 13 residues. The V and J ends lost 5 bases and 2 bases respectively, with 10 bases between them. The germline V gene encodes CDR1 MDHEN and CDR2 SYDVKM. CDR3 sequence reads: CASSPGLPYEQYF. CDR3 DNA sequence: TGTGCCAGCAGTCCCGGGTTGCCCTACGAGCAGTACTTC.

The chain joins TRBV7-8 to TRBJ1-5; TRBD1 might be the D (6 bases). The germline gives CDR1 SGHVS, CDR2 FQNEAQ. V lost 3 bases and J lost 6, with 12 bases in between. The length of the CDR3 is 14 residues. The CDR3 spells CASSFTGMGQPQHF. CDR3 DNA sequence: TGTGCCAGCAGCTTTACAGGGATGGGTCAGCCCCAGCATTTT.

The rearrangement links TRBV30 to TRBJ1-4; the D gene is possibly TRBD1 (6 bases). CDR1 GTSNPN and CDR2 SVGIG come from the germline V gene (reference sequence). The CDR3 is made up of 14 amino acids. The ends were cut back, 0 bases at V and 4 bases at J, with 9 bases in the middle. The CDR3 coding sequence is TGTGCCTGGAGTGTACAGGGTTATAATGAAAAACTGTTTTTT. Translated: CAWSVQGYNEKLFF. Full variable domain (missing parts from reference TRBV30 and TRBJ1-4): SQTIHQWPATLVQPVGSPLSLECTVEGTSNPNLYWYRQAAGRGLQLLFYSVGIGQISSEVPQNLSASRPQDRQFILSSKKLLLSDSGFYLCAWSVQGYNEKLFFGSGTQLSVL.

This chain uses TRBV19 with TRBJ1-2; TRBD1 is a possible D gene (5 bases). V lost 11 bases to trimming and J lost 6 bases, with 22 bases between them. CDR1 and CDR2 from the germline V gene are LNHDA and SQIVND (reference sequence). The CDR3 is 14 residues long. The CDR3 sequence: CAANRLGGSDGYTF. In DNA form, the CDR3 reads TGTGCCGCAAACCGACTCGGGGGTTCAGATGGCTACACCTTC.

V and J are TRBV29-1 and TRBJ1-5, with TRBD1 matching over 7 bases. J was trimmed by 5 bases and V by 6 bases; bases with no gene match: 7. The CDR3 covers 13 residues. The germline CDR1 and CDR2 sequences are SQVTM and ANQGSEA. The chain's CDR3 is CSVRTGVDQPQHF. CDR3 sequence (DNA): TGCAGCGTACGGACAGGCGTAGATCAGCCCCAGCATTTT.